This T cell receptor (beta chain) appears in the sequencing data of a study of blood T cell repertoires in COVID-19. Repertoires were generated with immunoSEQ multiplex PCR, while TCRdb's copy carries only in-frame clones and drops some. The table shows approximately 330,000 clones, with 65% to 90% occurring only once. Germline trimming cut 6 bases from V and 7 bases from J; bases unmatched to any gene: 3. The CDR3 consists of 12 residues. In germline, CDR1 is MNHEY, CDR2 SVGAGI. The TCR comes from a woman in her thirties or forties with acute COVID-19. This chain uses TRBV6-5 with TRBJ2-1; TRBD1 aligns across 7 bases. What was sequenced was PBMCs or T cells enriched from blood (not recorded which). DNA for the CDR3: TGTGCCAGCAGCCGGACAGGAAATGAGCAGTTCTTC. As protein: CASSRTGNEQFF.